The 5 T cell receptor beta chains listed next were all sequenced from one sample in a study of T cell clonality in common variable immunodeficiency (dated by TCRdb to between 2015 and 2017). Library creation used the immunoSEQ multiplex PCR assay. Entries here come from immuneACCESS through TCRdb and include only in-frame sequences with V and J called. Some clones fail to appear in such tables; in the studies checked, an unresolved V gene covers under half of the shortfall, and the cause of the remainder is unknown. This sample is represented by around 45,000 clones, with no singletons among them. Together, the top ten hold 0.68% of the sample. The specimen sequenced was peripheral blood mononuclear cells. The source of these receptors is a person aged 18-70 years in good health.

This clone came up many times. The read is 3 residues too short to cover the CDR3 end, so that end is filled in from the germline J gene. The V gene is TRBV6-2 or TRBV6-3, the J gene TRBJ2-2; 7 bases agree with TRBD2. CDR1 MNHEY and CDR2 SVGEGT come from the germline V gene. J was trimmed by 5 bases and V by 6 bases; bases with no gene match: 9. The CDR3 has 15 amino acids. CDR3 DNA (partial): TGTGCCAGCAGAGAACTAGCGAAAGGAACCGGGGAG. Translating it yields CASRELAKGTGE. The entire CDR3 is CASRELAKGTGELFF.

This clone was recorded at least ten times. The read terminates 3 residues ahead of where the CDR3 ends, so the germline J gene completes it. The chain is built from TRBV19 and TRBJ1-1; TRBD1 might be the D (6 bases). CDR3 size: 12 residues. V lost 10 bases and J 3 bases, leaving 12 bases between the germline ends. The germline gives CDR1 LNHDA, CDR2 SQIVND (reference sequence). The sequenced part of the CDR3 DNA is TGTGCCACTTCGAAGGGGGACACTGAA. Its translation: CATSKGDTE. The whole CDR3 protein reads CATSKGDTEAFF.

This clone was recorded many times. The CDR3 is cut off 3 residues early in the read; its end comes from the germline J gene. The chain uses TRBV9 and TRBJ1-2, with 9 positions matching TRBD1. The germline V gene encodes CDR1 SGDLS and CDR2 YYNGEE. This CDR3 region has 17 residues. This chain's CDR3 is CASSHPGQGQTAEGYTF. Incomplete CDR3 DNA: TGTGCCAGCAGTCACCCGGGACAGGGTCAGACTGCGGAGGGC.

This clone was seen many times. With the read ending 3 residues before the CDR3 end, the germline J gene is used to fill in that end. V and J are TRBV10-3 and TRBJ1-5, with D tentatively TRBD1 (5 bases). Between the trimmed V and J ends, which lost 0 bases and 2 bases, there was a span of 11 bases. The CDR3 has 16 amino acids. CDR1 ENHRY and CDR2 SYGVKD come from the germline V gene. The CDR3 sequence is CAISESGGFGNQPQHF. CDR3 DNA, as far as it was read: TGTGCCATCAGTGAGTCCGGGGGATTCGGCAATCAGCCC.

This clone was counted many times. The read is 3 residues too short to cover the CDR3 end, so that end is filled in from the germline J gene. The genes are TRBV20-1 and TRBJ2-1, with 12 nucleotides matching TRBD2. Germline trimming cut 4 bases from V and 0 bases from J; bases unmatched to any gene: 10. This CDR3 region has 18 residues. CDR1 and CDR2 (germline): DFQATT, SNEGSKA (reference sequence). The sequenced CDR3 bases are TGCAGTGCTATGAGGCGTCTAGCGGGGGGGTACTCCTACAATGAG. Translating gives CSAMRRLAGGYSYNE. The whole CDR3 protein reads CSAMRRLAGGYSYNEQFF.